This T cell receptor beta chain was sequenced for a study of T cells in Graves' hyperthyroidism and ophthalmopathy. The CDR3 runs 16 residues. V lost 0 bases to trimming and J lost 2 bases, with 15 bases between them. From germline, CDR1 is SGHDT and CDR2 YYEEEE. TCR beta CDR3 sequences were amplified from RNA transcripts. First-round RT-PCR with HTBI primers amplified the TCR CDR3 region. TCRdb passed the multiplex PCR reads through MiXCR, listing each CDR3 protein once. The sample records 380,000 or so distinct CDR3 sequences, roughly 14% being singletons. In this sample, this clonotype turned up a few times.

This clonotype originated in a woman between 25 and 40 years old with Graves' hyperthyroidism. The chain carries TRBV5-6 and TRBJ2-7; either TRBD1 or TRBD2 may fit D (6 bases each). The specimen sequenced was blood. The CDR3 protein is CASSLVSGGLPYEQYF. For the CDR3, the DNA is TGTGCCAGCAGCTTGGTCTCCGGGGGCCTCCCCTACGAGCAGTACTTC. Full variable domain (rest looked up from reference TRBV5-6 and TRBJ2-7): DAGVTQSPTHLIKTRGQQVTLRCSPKSGHDTVSWYQQALGQGPQFIFQYYEEEERQRGNFPDRFSGHQFPNYSSELNVNALLLGDSALYLCASSLVSGGLPYEQYFGPGTRLTVT.